The 6 T cell receptor beta chains below all came from one sample that was sequenced in a study of shared clonotypes between healthy human individuals. Repertoires were generated with immunoSEQ multiplex PCR, while TCRdb's copy carries only in-frame clones and drops some. This table has about 380,000 clones, 96% appearing once. The specimen was memory CD8+ T cells sorted from blood. Subset of the sample: CD45RO+ cells pooled with CCR7-negative TemRA cells. These TCRs come from a man younger than 45 in good health.

As DNA, the CDR3 is TGTGCCAGCAGACCGACTAGCGGGAGGTCGGATGAGCAGTTCTTC. Protein: CASRPTSGRSDEQFF. The chain has TRBV13 and TRBJ2-1; TRBD2 aligns across 13 bases. This CDR3 has 15 amino acids. Trimming at V came to 6 bases and at J to 8 bases, leaving 7 bases not matched to a gene. Germline V CDR1 and CDR2: PRHDT, FYEKMQ (reference sequence).

The chain recombines TRBV28 with TRBJ2-4; 7 bases line up with TRBD1. This CDR3 comprises 15 residues. The V gene end was trimmed by 6 bases and the J gene end by 3 bases; junction bases not matched to a gene: 8. Germline V gives CDR1 MDHEN, CDR2 SYDVKM. CDR3 sequence (DNA): TGTGCCAGCAGGTTCCGACAGGGTATCAAAAACATTCAGTACTTC. This gives the protein CASRFRQGIKNIQYF.

This clone was found once. The chain carries TRBV27 and TRBJ1-5; D may be TRBD1 (5 bases). CDR3 length: 15 amino acids. Germline V gene sequence: CDR1 MNHEY, CDR2 SMNVEV (reference sequence). The V end lost 2 bases, the J end lost 3 bases, and 11 bases lay between the germline ends. CDR3 protein: CASSLGTTYNQPQHF. The CDR3 coding sequence is TGTGCCAGCAGTTTAGGGACTACCTACAATCAGCCCCAGCATTTT.

With regard to this clone: Sequence at one end of the junction differs from germline and may be a read error. This chain connects TRBV4-1 to TRBJ2-1; no firm D call. Germline CDR1 reads MGHRA; CDR2 reads YSYEKL. This CDR3 is 13 amino acids long. DNA for the CDR3: TGCGCCAGCAGCCAAGATTGGCAGGAAAAAAAACTCTTC. Encoded protein: CASSQDWQEKKLF.

This clone was counted a few times. The V and J genes are TRBV7-3 and TRBJ1-1; D is possibly TRBD1 (6 bases). The germline V and J ends were trimmed by 1 base and 1 base, with 10 bases remaining between them. CDR1 is SGHTA, CDR2 FQGTGA, per germline. The CDR3 spans 15 residues. Here the CDR3 reads CASSLNGGPNTEAFF. The CDR3 DNA reads TGTGCCAGCAGCTTAAATGGGGGGCCGAACACTGAAGCTTTCTTT.

This chain links TRBV11-3 with TRBJ2-2; D is undetermined. Germline CDR1 reads SGHNT; CDR2 reads YENEEA. V lost 2 bases, J lost 6 bases, and 7 bases lay in between. The CDR3 sequence is 13 residues long. DNA for the CDR3: TGTGCCAGCAGCTTACTCCCCGCCGGGGAGCTGTTTTTT. Residues: CASSLLPAGELFF.